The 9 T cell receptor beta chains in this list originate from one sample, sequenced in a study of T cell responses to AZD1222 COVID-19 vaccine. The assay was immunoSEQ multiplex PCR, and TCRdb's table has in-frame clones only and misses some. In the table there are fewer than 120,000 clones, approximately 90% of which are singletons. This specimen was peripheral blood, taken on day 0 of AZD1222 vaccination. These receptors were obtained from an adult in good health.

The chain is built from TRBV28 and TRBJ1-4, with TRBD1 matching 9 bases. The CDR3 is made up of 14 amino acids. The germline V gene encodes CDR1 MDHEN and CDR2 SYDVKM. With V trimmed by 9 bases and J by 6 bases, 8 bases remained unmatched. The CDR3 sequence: CASRETGGDEKLFF. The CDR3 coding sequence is TGTGCCAGTAGAGAGACAGGGGGGGATGAAAAACTGTTTTTT.

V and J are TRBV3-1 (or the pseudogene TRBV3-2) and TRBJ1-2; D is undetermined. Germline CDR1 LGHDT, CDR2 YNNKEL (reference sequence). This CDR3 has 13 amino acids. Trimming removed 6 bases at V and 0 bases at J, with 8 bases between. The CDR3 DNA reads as TGTGCCAGCAGAACTGGAACTAACTATGGCTACACCTTC. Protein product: CASRTGTNYGYTF.

This CDR3 is CASSEGTSRSYNEQFF. DNA for the CDR3: TGTGCCAGCAGTGAGGGGACTAGCCGATCCTACAATGAGCAGTTCTTC. The rearrangement uses TRBV6-4 and TRBJ2-1; 9 positions agree with TRBD2. The CDR3 covers 16 residues. The germline V gene has CDR1 MRHNA and CDR2 SNTAGT. V dropped 3 bases and J dropped 1; count of bases not matched to a gene: 4.

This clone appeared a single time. The CDR3 region has the DNA TGTGCCTGGAGTGTGAGGGGGAGCCCCTATAATTCACCCCTCCACTTT. Translation gives CAWSVRGSPYNSPLHF. The chain recombines TRBV30 with TRBJ1-6; maybe TRBD1 (6 bases). This CDR3 is 16 amino acids long. CDR1 and CDR2 (germline): GTSNPN, SVGIG (reference sequence). V shed 0 bases and J shed 2 bases, with 11 bases lying between them.

The CDR3 DNA reads TGCGCCAGCAGCTTGACAGGGCCCCACTCCTACAATGAGCAGTTCTTC. Its protein product is CASSLTGPHSYNEQFF. The chain carries TRBV5-1 and TRBJ2-1; D is possibly TRBD1 (6 bases). V was pared by 1 base and J by 0 bases, with 11 bases between. Germline V gives CDR1 SGHRS, CDR2 YFSETQ. This CDR3 has 16 amino acids.

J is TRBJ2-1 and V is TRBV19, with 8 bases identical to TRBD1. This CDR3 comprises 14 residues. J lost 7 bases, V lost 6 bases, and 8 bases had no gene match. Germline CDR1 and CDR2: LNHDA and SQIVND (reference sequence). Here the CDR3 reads CASSKDRELNEQFF. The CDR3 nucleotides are TGTGCCAGTAGCAAGGACAGGGAATTAAATGAGCAGTTCTTC.

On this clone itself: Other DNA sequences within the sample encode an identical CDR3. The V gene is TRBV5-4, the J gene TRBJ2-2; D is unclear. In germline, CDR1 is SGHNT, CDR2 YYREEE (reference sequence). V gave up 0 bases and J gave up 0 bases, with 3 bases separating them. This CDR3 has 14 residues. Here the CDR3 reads CASSLEANTGELFF. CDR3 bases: TGTGCCAGCAGCTTGGAGGCGAACACCGGGGAGCTGTTTTTT.

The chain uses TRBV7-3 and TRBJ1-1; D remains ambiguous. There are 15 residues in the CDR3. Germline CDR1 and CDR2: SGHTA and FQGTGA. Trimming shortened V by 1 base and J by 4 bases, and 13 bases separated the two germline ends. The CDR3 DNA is TGTGCCAGCAGCTTAAATAAGGGCCGGGGCACTGAAGCTTTCTTT. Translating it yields CASSLNKGRGTEAFF. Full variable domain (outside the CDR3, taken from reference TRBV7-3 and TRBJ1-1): GAGVSQTPSNKVTEKGKYVELRCDPISGHTALYWYRQSLGQGPEFLIYFQGTGAADDSGLPNDRFFAVRPEGSVSTLKIQRTERGDSAVYLCASSLNKGRGTEAFFGQGTRLTVV.

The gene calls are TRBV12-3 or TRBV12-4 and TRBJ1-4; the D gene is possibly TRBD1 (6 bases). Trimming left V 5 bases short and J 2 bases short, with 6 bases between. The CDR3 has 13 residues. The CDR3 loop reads CASSTGTNEKLFF. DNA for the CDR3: TGTGCCAGCAGTACAGGGACTAATGAAAAACTGTTTTTT.